The source of this T cell receptor beta chain is a study of T-cell reconstitution after alpha-beta-depleted transplantation in children (dated by TCRdb to about 2016). For the wider study: Using TCR repertoire profiling, the study quantitatively followed how T-cell immune reconstitution unfolded in children after TCRalphabeta/CD19-depleted allogeneic hematopoietic cell transplantation.

Libraries were constructed by PCR. Sequencing used an Illumina HiSeq 2500. TCR libraries were prepared with molecular barcoding, using unique molecular identifiers to normalize TCRbeta repertoire quantification. TCRdb reworked the public reads: Q25 trimming with fastp, MiXCR clone assembly, productive beta chains retained. Rows are unified per CDR3 protein, each entry keeping the most common DNA and genes. The sample profile shows hundreds of thousands of distinct CDR3 sequences; approximately 16% of them were found once. Around 0.96% of the sample is held by the ten biggest clonotypes. Ten or more counts support this clonotype. It has no known antigen specificity. No base quality values were provided; no much bigger clone lies one nucleotide off. The germline V gene supplies CDR1 SGHRS and CDR2 YFSETQ. Between the V and J ends, shortened by 4 bases and 2 bases respectively, the junction contains 18 bases. The CDR3 spans 16 residues, from the cysteine through the phenylalanine. Only CDR3 DNA remains: 48 bases, in frame from the first base.

This receptor chain uses TRBV5-1 and TRBJ1-2, and possibly TRBD1, on 5 matching bases. This sample comprised PBMCs from the stem cell graft donor, obtained from the stem cell graft. The receptor comes from a human donor who donated a stem cell graft to a child with acute myeloid leukemia. The DNA sequence reads TGCGCCAGCAGCCCTACACCGACAGTTCCCAACTATGGCTACACCTTC. It is translated as CASSPTPTVPNYGYTF.